This T cell receptor (beta chain) was observed in a study of CD8 T cells in ankylosing spondylitis. General study findings and limits: Earlier authors reported some of these motif variants in reactive arthritis synovial fluid and blood. Characteristic, it appeared, of ankylosing spondylitis blood was a TCR beta motif of roughly eight highly homologous variants. Significant enrichment of disease-linked clones was reportedly seen in matched ankylosing spondylitis synovial fluid.

Remarks on this clonotype: The target antigen is unknown.

TCRdb analysed the 5' RACE reads with MiXCR anew, one entry per CDR3 protein. The sample contains fewer than 550,000 distinct CDR3 sequences, roughly 5.2% of which appear only once. The length of the CDR3 is 12 residues. Germline CDR1 is SGHVS and CDR2 is FQNEAQ. The V gene lost 0 bases and the J gene lost 6 bases, with 4 bases spanning the gap. The sequence was collected from a male donor with ankylosing spondylitis. Sequencing was performed on blood, either unsorted or a sorted T cell fraction (not recorded which). V is TRBV7-8 and J is TRBJ2-3; D unclear. This CDR3 reads CASSLADDTQYF. As DNA, the CDR3 is TGTGCCAGCAGCTTAGCAGACGATACGCAGTATTTT.